These T cell receptor beta chains were read from a single sample in a study of early T cells in non-severe SARS-CoV-2 infection. In TCRdb, the 5' RACE reads were re-called with MiXCR into one record per CDR3 protein. Here the sample spans tens of thousands of distinct CDR3 sequences, over 15% being singletons. Source: whole blood, taken at baseline. The receptors here all came from an adult who was a healthcare worker with PCR-confirmed SARS-CoV-2 infection or an uninfected control (not recorded which). The CDR3 runs from the conserved cysteine through the conserved F or W. Fields, in order: V gene, J gene, D gene, clone size, CDR3 DNA, CDR3 protein. D genes are given only for firm matches. Expanded clones are given a class, and other clones once, few, many or no size at all.

v_gene: TRBV28
j_gene: TRBJ2-3
d_gene: .
abundance: .
CDR3nt: TGTGCCAGCAGCAGGGGGGCTAGCGGTCACACAGATACGCAGTATTTT
CDR3aa: CASSRGASGHTDTQYF

v_gene: TRBV24-1
j_gene: TRBJ2-1
d_gene: TRBD2
abundance: .
CDR3nt: TGTGCCACCAGTGAACCTCGGACTAGCTCCTACAATGAGCAGTTCTTC
CDR3aa: CATSEPRTSSYNEQFF

v_gene: TRBV12-3/TRBV12-4
j_gene: TRBJ2-1
d_gene: .
abundance: many
CDR3nt: TGTGCCAGCAGTTTATTCGGCAGCTACAATGAGCAGTTCTTC
CDR3aa: CASSLFGSYNEQFF

v_gene: TRBV12-3/TRBV12-4
j_gene: TRBJ2-3
d_gene: .
abundance: many
CDR3nt: TGTGCCAGCGCGGACTCCATCAGGGCGGATACGCAGTATTTT
CDR3aa: CASADSIRADTQYF

v_gene: TRBV10-1
j_gene: TRBJ2-7
d_gene: .
abundance: .
CDR3nt: TGCGCCAGCAGTCCCCCGGGGTATTCCCCCTACGAGCAGTACTTC
CDR3aa: CASSPPGYSPYEQYF

v_gene: TRBV20-1
j_gene: TRBJ2-5
d_gene: TRBD1
abundance: many
CDR3nt: TGCAGTGCCGGGAAGGGACAGTCAGAGACCCAGTACTTC
CDR3aa: CSAGKGQSETQYF

v_gene: TRBV28
j_gene: TRBJ1-4
d_gene: .
abundance: many
CDR3nt: TGTGCCAGCAGTTTGGGGCAGGGAAGGGAAAAACTGTTTTTT
CDR3aa: CASSLGQGREKLFF

v_gene: TRBV21-1
j_gene: TRBJ2-7
d_gene: .
abundance: few
CDR3nt: TGTGCCAGCAGCAAAGCTAGCCTCCCTTGTGCGTACTTC
CDR3aa: CASSKASLPCAYF

v_gene: TRBV20-1
j_gene: TRBJ2-7
d_gene: .
abundance: few
CDR3nt: TGCAGTGCTAGAGATGGGGACCAGACCTATGGGGAGCAGTACTTC
CDR3aa: CSARDGDQTYGEQYF

v_gene: TRBV19
j_gene: TRBJ1-2
d_gene: TRBD1
abundance: few
CDR3nt: TGTGCCAGTAGTGACCAGGGGGCGTTATATGGCTACACCTTC
CDR3aa: CASSDQGALYGYTF

v_gene: TRBV6-4
j_gene: TRBJ2-1
d_gene: .
abundance: few
CDR3nt: TGTGCCAGCGCCACGGAGGGGGGGGCCTACAATGAGCAGTTCTTC
CDR3aa: CASATEGGAYNEQFF

v_gene: TRBV7-8
j_gene: TRBJ2-5
d_gene: TRBD2
abundance: few
CDR3nt: TGTGCCAGCAGCTTAGCGCGCATCTCGCTAGCGGGGCAAGAGACCCAGTACTTC
CDR3aa: CASSLARISLAGQETQYF

v_gene: TRBV11-2
j_gene: TRBJ1-2
d_gene: .
abundance: .
CDR3nt: TGTGCCAGCAGCTTAGCTGATTTCCGGGGCGCGGTTGGCTACACCTTC
CDR3aa: CASSLADFRGAVGYTF

v_gene: TRBV4-1
j_gene: TRBJ2-7
d_gene: TRBD2
abundance: few
CDR3nt: TGCGCCAGCAGCCAAGATCGGGACGGGAGGGCCCCCGAGCAGTACTTC
CDR3aa: CASSQDRDGRAPEQYF

v_gene: TRBV11-2
j_gene: TRBJ2-7
d_gene: TRBD1
abundance: many
CDR3nt: TGTGCCAGCAGCATCAGGGGGTCCTACGAGCAGTACTTC
CDR3aa: CASSIRGSYEQYF

v_gene: TRBV4-2
j_gene: TRBJ2-1
d_gene: TRBD2
abundance: few
CDR3nt: TGTGCCAGCAGCGCTGCGGGCGGGAGGTACAATGAGCAGTTCTTC
CDR3aa: CASSAAGGRYNEQFF

v_gene: TRBV2
j_gene: TRBJ2-7
d_gene: .
abundance: .
CDR3nt: TGTGCCAGCAGTACCGGGACCTCCTACGAGCAGTACTTC
CDR3aa: CASSTGTSYEQYF

v_gene: TRBV28
j_gene: TRBJ1-1
d_gene: .
abundance: .
CDR3nt: TGTGCCAGCAGTTTCAGCGCAGGGGACACTGAAGCTTTCTTT
CDR3aa: CASSFSAGDTEAFF

v_gene: TRBV3-1
j_gene: TRBJ1-2
d_gene: TRBD1
abundance: few
CDR3nt: TGTGCCAGCAGCACGGGACAGGCTAGAGGCTACACCTTC
CDR3aa: CASSTGQARGYTF

v_gene: TRBV11-2
j_gene: TRBJ1-1
d_gene: TRBD1
abundance: many
CDR3nt: TGTGCCAGCAGCCCCTTGGCGGACAGGGTGGCGGAAGCTTTCTTT
CDR3aa: CASSPLADRVAEAFF

v_gene: TRBV2
j_gene: TRBJ2-1
d_gene: TRBD2
abundance: .
CDR3nt: TGTGCCACCTGGACTAGCATCAACAATGAGCAGTTCTTC
CDR3aa: CATWTSINNEQFF

v_gene: TRBV5-1
j_gene: TRBJ2-5
d_gene: TRBD1
abundance: few
CDR3nt: TGCGCCAGCAGCTCCCTGGGGACAGGGTTGGAGACCCAGTACTTC
CDR3aa: CASSSLGTGLETQYF

v_gene: TRBV5-6
j_gene: TRBJ2-3
d_gene: .
abundance: .
CDR3nt: TGTGCCAGCAGCTCCGACCTTTCCGGGGCCGGCGCAGATACGCAGTATTTT
CDR3aa: CASSSDLSGAGADTQYF

v_gene: TRBV14
j_gene: TRBJ2-4
d_gene: .
abundance: few
CDR3nt: TGTGCCAGCAGCCAAGAGACGACAGCCAAAAACATTCAGTACTTC
CDR3aa: CASSQETTAKNIQYF

v_gene: TRBV7-9
j_gene: TRBJ2-1
d_gene: TRBD2
abundance: many
CDR3nt: TGTGCCAGCAGCTTACTAGCGGGAGGTAACAATGAGCAGTTCTTC
CDR3aa: CASSLLAGGNNEQFF